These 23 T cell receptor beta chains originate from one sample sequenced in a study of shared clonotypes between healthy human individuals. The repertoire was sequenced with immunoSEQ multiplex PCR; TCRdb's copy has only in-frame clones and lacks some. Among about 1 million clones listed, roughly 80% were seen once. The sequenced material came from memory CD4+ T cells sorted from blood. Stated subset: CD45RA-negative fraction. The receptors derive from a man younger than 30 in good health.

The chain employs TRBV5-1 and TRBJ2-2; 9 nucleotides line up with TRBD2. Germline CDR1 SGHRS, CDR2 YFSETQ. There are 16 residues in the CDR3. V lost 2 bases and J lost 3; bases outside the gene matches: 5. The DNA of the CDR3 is TGCGCCAGCAGCTTAAGCGGGGGGTTCGACACCGGGGAGCTGTTTTTT. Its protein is CASSLSGGFDTGELFF.

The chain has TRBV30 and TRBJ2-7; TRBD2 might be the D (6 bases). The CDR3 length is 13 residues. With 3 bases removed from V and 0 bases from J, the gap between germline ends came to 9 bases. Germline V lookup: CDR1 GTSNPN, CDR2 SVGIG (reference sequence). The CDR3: CAWSREFSYEQYF. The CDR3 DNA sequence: TGTGCCTGGAGCCGGGAGTTCTCCTACGAGCAGTACTTC.

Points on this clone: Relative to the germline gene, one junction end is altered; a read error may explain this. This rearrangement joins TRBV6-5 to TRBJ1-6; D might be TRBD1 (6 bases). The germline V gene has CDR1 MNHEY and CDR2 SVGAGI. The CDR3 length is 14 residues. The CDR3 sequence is CASSYGRGRSPPHF. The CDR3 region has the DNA TGTGCCAGCAGTTACGGCAGGGGACGGTCACCCCCCCACTTT.

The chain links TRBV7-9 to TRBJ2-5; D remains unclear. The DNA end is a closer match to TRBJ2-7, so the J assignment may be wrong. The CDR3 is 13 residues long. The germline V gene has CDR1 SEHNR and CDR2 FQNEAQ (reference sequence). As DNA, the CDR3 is TGTGCCAGCAGCTTAGCGGAAGCCTACGAGCAGTACTTC. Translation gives CASSLAEAYEQYF.

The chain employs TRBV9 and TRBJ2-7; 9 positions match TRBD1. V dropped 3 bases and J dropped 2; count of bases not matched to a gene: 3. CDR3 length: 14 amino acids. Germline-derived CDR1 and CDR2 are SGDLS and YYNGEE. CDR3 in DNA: TGTGCCAGCAGCGGCGGGACAGGGCCCTACGAGCAGTACTTC. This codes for CASSGGTGPYEQYF. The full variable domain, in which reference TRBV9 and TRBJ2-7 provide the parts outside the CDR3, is DSGVTQTPKHLITATGQRVTLRCSPRSGDLSVYWYQQSLDQGLQFLIQYYNGEERAKGNILERFSAQQFPDLHSELNLSSLELGDSALYFCASSGGTGPYEQYFGPGTRLTVT.

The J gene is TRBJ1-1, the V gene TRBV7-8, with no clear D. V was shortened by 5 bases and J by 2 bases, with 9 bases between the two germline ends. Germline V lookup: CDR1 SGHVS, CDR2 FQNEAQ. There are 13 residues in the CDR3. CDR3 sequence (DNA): TGTGCCAGCAGCCCAGGACTTAACACTGAAGCTTTCTTT. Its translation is CASSPGLNTEAFF.

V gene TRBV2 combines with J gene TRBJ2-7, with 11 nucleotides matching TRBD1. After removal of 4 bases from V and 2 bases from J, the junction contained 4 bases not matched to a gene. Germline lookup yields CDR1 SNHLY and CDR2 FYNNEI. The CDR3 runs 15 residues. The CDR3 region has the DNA TGTGCCAGCAGTGGCGGGACAGGGGGTACCTACGAGCAGTACTTC. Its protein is CASSGGTGGTYEQYF.

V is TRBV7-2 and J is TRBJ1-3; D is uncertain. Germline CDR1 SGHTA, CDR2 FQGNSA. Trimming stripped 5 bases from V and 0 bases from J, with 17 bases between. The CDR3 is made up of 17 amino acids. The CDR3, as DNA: TGTGCCAGCAGCCAGCCCGATGGCGGCATCTCTGGAAACACCATATATTTT. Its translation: CASSQPDGGISGNTIYF.

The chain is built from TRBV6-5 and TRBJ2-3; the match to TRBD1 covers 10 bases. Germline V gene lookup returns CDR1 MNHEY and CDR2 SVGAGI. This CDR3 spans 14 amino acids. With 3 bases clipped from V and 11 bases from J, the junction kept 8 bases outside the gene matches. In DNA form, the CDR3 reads TGTGCCAGCAGTTATGGGGACAGGGGTATACAGCAGTATTTT. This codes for CASSYGDRGIQQYF.

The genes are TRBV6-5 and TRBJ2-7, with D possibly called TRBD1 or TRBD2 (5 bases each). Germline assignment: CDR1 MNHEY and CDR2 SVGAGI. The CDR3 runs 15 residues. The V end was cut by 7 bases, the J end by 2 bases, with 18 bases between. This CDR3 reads CASTTGRDRTYEQYF. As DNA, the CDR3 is TGTGCCAGCACCACGGGCCGGGACCGAACCTACGAGCAGTACTTC.

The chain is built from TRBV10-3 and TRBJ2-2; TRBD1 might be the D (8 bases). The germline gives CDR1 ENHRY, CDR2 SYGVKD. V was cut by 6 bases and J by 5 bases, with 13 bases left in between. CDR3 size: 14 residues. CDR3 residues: CAIRDREGTGELFF. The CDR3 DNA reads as TGTGCCATCAGGGACAGGGAGGGGACCGGGGAGCTGTTTTTT.

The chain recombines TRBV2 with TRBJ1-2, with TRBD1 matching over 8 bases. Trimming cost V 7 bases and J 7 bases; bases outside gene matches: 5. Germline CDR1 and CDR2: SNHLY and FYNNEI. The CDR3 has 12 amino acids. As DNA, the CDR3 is TGTGCCAGCACCTCAGGGGGCAGTGGCTACACCTTC. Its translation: CASTSGGSGYTF.

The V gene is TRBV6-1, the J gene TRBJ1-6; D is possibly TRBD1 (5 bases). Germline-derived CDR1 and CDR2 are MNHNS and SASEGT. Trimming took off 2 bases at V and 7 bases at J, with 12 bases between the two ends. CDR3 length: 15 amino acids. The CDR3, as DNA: TGTGCCAGCAGTGAACAGGGTCTTATCAATTCACCCCTCCACTTT. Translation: CASSEQGLINSPLHF.

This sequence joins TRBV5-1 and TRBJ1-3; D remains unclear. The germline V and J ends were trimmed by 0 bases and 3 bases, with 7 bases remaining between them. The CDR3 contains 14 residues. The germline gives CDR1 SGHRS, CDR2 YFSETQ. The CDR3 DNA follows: TGCGCCAGCAGCTTGGCGGGCTATGGAAACACCATATATTTT. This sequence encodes CASSLAGYGNTIYF.

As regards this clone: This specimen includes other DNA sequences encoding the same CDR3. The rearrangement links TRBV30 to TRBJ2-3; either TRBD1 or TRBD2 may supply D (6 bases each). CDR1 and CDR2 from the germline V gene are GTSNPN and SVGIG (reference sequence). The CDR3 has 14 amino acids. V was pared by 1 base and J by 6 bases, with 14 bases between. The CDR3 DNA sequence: TGTGCCTGGAGTGGGGGGCTAGCGACTGATACGCAGTATTTT. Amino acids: CAWSGGLATDTQYF.

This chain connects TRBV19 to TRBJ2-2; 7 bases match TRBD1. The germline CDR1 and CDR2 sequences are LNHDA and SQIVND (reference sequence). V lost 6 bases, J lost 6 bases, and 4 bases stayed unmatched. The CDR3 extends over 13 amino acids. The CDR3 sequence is CASRTGKPGELFF. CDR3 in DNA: TGTGCCAGTAGGACAGGGAAGCCCGGGGAGCTGTTTTTT. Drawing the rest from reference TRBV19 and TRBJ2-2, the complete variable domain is DGGITQSPKYLFRKEGQNVTLSCEQNLNHDAMYWYRQDPGQGLRLIYYSQIVNDFQKGDIAEGYSVSREKKESFPLTVTSAQKNPTAFYLCASRTGKPGELFFGEGSRLTVL.

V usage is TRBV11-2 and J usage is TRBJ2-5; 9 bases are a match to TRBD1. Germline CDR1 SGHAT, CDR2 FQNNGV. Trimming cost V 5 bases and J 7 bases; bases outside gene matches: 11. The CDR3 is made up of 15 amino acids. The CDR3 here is CASSPTGTGQGTQYF. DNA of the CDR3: TGTGCCAGCAGCCCGACCGGGACAGGGCAGGGGACCCAGTACTTC.

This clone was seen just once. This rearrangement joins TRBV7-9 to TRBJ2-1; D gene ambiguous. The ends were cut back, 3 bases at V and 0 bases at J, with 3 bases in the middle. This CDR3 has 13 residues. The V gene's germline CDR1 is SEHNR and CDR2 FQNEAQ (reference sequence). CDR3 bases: TGTGCCAGCAGCTTCGACTCCTACAATGAGCAGTTCTTC. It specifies CASSFDSYNEQFF.

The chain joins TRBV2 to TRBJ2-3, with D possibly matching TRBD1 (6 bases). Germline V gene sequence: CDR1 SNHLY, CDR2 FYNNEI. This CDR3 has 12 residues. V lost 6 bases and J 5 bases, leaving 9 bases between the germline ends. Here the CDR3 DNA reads TGTGCCAGCAGGGGGGCTGGAGATACGCAGTATTTT. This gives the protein CASRGAGDTQYF.

The CDR3 sequence is CASSLGAKKGSTDTQYF. CDR3 DNA: TGTGCCAGCAGCTTAGGGGCAAAAAAGGGGAGCACAGATACGCAGTATTTT. This chain joins TRBV7-6 and TRBJ2-3, with D possibly matching TRBD1 (5 bases). Trimming cost V 1 base and J 0 bases, with 14 bases left between them. CDR3 length: 17 amino acids. In germline, CDR1 is SGHVS, CDR2 FNYEAQ.

CDR3 residues: CASSLNRVDNSPLHF. CDR3 bases: TGTGCCAGCAGCCTGAACAGGGTGGATAATTCACCCCTCCACTTT. The rearrangement links TRBV6-5 to TRBJ1-6, with TRBD1 as a possible D gene (6 bases). V was cut by 6 bases and J by 5 bases, with 14 bases left in between. CDR1 MNHEY and CDR2 SVGAGI come from the germline V gene. CDR3 length: 15 residues.

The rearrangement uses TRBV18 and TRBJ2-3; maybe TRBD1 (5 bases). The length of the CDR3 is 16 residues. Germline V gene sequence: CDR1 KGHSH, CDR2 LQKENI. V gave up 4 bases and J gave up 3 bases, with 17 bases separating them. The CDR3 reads CASSRLGQSGTDTQYF. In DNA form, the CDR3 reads TGTGCCAGCTCACGCCTCGGACAATCAGGAACAGATACGCAGTATTTT.

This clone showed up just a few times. DNA for the CDR3: TGTGCCAGCAGCGTACCTCCCGGGGGAAGCTCCTACGAGCAGTACTTC. As protein: CASSVPPGGSSYEQYF. The V call is TRBV9, the J call TRBJ2-7; TRBD2 is a possible D gene (6 bases). The CDR3 runs 16 residues. Trimming took 1 base from V and 0 from J, leaving 14 bases between them. Germline V gene lookup returns CDR1 SGDLS and CDR2 YYNGEE.